This entry lists 20 T cell receptor beta chains sequenced from one sample in a study of shared clonotypes between healthy human individuals. Sequencing used immunoSEQ multiplex PCR; TCRdb keeps in-frame clones, though not all of them. The table shows about 2 million clones, with 85% to 95% occurring only once. The sample comprised naive CD4+ T cells sorted from blood. Subset noted: CD45RA+ positively selected. These receptors were collected from a man between 18 and 35 years old in good health.

This chain uses TRBV21-1 with TRBJ1-6. TRBV21-1 is classified as a pseudogene. The CDR3 has 14 amino acids. The chain's CDR3 is CAPREEVKNSPLHF. CDR3 coding DNA: TGTGCCCCACGGGAGGAGGTAAAGAATTCACCCCTCCACTTT.

The rearrangement uses TRBV9 and TRBJ2-2, with D possibly matching TRBD2 (5 bases). CDR3 size: 15 residues. Trimming removed 0 bases at V and 1 base at J, with 7 bases between. CDR1 and CDR2 (germline): SGDLS, YYNGEE. The CDR3 protein is CASSVGERNTGELFF. In DNA form, the CDR3 reads TGTGCCAGCAGCGTAGGGGAGAGGAACACCGGGGAGCTGTTTTTT.

The CDR3 DNA is TGCGCCAGCAGCGGGGGACTAGCGGGGCCCCTCAAGGACATTCAGTACTTC. It yields the protein CASSGGLAGPLKDIQYF. This chain connects TRBV5-1 to TRBJ2-4; 13 bases agree with TRBD2. V gave up 4 bases and J gave up 8 bases; unmatched junction bases: 12. The CDR3 runs 17 residues. The germline V gene has CDR1 SGHRS and CDR2 YFSETQ.

This sequence joins TRBV5-1 and TRBJ2-1; a possible D gene is TRBD2 (6 bases). Germline V gives CDR1 SGHRS, CDR2 YFSETQ. The CDR3 is 15 amino acids. V gave up 0 bases and J gave up 5 bases, with 12 bases separating them. CDR3 in amino acids: CASSLGDFPNNEQFF. CDR3 coding DNA: TGCGCCAGCAGCTTGGGGGACTTCCCCAACAATGAGCAGTTCTTC. The variable domain in full, with the rest retrieved from reference TRBV5-1 and TRBJ2-1, is KAGVTQTPRYLIKTRGQQVTLSCSPISGHRSVSWYQQTPGQGLQFLFEYFSETQRNKGNFPGRFSGRQFSNSRSEMNVSTLELGDSALYLCASSLGDFPNNEQFFGPGTRLTVL.

CDR3 sequence (DNA): TGTGCCAGCAGCTTAGCCCCTAACCGACAGGCCATGAACACTGAAGCTTTCTTT. Translated, it gives CASSLAPNRQAMNTEAFF. The genes are TRBV7-8 and TRBJ1-1; D is possibly TRBD1 (6 bases). Per the germline V gene, CDR1 is SGHVS and CDR2 is FQNEAQ. The CDR3 is 18 residues long. Trimming took 0 bases from V and 0 from J, leaving 17 bases between them.

The gene calls are TRBV14 and TRBJ1-5; a weak D match, TRBD1 (5 bases). This CDR3 is 16 amino acids long. The germline V and J ends were trimmed by 4 bases and 4 bases, with 17 bases remaining between them. Looked up from germline, CDR1 is SGHDN and CDR2 is FVKESK. CDR3 residues: CASSPFGGVGNQPQHF. CDR3 in DNA: TGTGCCAGCAGCCCGTTTGGGGGGGTAGGAAATCAGCCCCAGCATTTT.

Of note for this clone: The same CDR3 also results from other DNA sequences found in this sample. This chain connects TRBV7-9 to TRBJ2-7; 7 nucleotides match TRBD2. There are 15 residues in the CDR3. V lost 0 bases and J lost 2; bases outside the gene matches: 4. Germline V gives CDR1 SEHNR, CDR2 FQNEAQ (reference sequence). CDR3 sequence (DNA): TGTGCCAGCAGCTTAGCGACCGGGGGGACCTACGAGCAGTACTTC. Its translation is CASSLATGGTYEQYF.

The chain couples TRBV5-1 to TRBJ2-5, with 12 bases aligning to TRBD2. Germline CDR1 is SGHRS and CDR2 is YFSETQ. V lost 3 bases and J lost 4; bases outside the gene matches: 4. This CDR3 comprises 15 residues. The CDR3 nucleotides are TGCGCCAGCAGCTCTAGCGGGGGGGAGCGAGAGACCCAGTACTTC. This codes for CASSSSGGERETQYF.

The rearrangement links TRBV5-8 to TRBJ2-7; possibly TRBD1 for D (6 bases). Germline V gene data show CDR1 as SGHTS and CDR2 as YDEGEE. The CDR3 contains 15 residues. V was pared by 0 bases and J by 1 base, with 11 bases between. CDR3 loop: CASSLGQAKSYEQYF. DNA of the CDR3: TGTGCCAGCAGCTTGGGACAGGCCAAATCCTACGAGCAGTACTTC.

Turning to this clone: Other DNA sequences in this specimen translate into the identical CDR3. The chain is built from TRBV30 and TRBJ1-1; D unresolved. This CDR3 region has 13 residues. In germline, CDR1 is GTSNPN, CDR2 SVGIG (reference sequence). Between the trimmed V and J ends, which lost 0 bases and 1 base, there was a span of 6 bases. CDR3 in amino acids: CAWSVRTNTEAFF. CDR3 DNA: TGTGCCTGGAGTGTCAGGACGAACACTGAAGCTTTCTTT.

This rearrangement joins TRBV6-1 to TRBJ1-2; D is unclear. This CDR3 contains 13 residues. Trimming took 2 bases from V and 5 from J, leaving 9 bases between them. The germline gives CDR1 MNHNS, CDR2 SASEGT. CDR3 loop: CASSEQEIYGYTF. CDR3 sequence (DNA): TGTGCCAGCAGTGAACAGGAAATTTATGGCTACACCTTC.

The V gene is TRBV4-3, the J gene TRBJ2-3; D call uncertain. V was cut by 1 base and J by 2 bases, with 13 bases left in between. CDR1 and CDR2 from the germline V gene are LGHNA and YSLEER. The CDR3 spans 16 residues. In nucleotides, the CDR3 is TGCGCCAGCAGCCAAGGACCGAGCGCGAACACAGATACGCAGTATTTT. Protein: CASSQGPSANTDTQYF.

The V call is TRBV21-1, the J call TRBJ2-1. TRBV21-1 is an annotated pseudogene. CDR3 length: 10 amino acids. CDR3 region: CASSSHEQFF. The CDR3 nucleotides read TGTGCCAGCAGCTCCCATGAGCAGTTCTTC.

A word on this clone: The identical CDR3 is also encoded by other nucleotide sequences in the sample. The V and J genes are TRBV5-1 and TRBJ2-7, with D possibly TRBD1 on 5 matching bases. The germline V gene encodes CDR1 SGHRS and CDR2 YFSETQ. Trimming took 4 bases from V and 1 from J, leaving 9 bases between them. This CDR3 contains 13 residues. This CDR3 is CASSLDTSYEQYF. CDR3 DNA: TGCGCCAGCAGCCTGGACACGTCCTACGAGCAGTACTTC.

This chain uses TRBV7-8 with TRBJ2-7, with D possibly being TRBD2 (5 bases). Trimming pared 5 bases from V and 6 bases from J, leaving 17 bases between. CDR3 length equals 14 residues. CDR1 and CDR2 (germline): SGHVS, FQNEAQ. The DNA of the CDR3 is TGTGCCAGCAGCCCCCGGGCCTACCGGGGCGAGCAGTACTTC. This sequence encodes CASSPRAYRGEQYF.

J is TRBJ1-3 and V is TRBV15; no definite D call. V was shortened by 0 bases and J by 0 bases, with 9 bases between the two germline ends. Germline V CDR1 and CDR2: LNHNV, YYDKDF (reference sequence). The CDR3 has 16 residues. CDR3 in DNA: TGTGCCACCAGCAGAGATCCAGGCCTCTCTGGAAACACCATATATTTT. Translation: CATSRDPGLSGNTIYF.

The chain has TRBV5-4 and TRBJ2-2, with TRBD2 matching over 10 bases. CDR3 length equals 16 residues. Germline CDR1 and CDR2: SGHNT and YYREEE (reference sequence). The trim removed 2 bases at V and 2 bases at J, leaving 3 bases unmatched. The CDR3 is CASSLLAGSNTGELFF. The CDR3 bases are TGTGCCAGCAGCTTACTAGCGGGGTCTAACACCGGGGAGCTGTTTTTT. The full variable domain, its missing parts supplied by reference TRBV5-4 and TRBJ2-2, is ETGVTQSPTHLIKTRGQQVTLRCSSQSGHNTVSWYQQALGQGPQFIFQYYREEENGRGNFPPRFSGLQFPNYSSELNVNALELDDSALYLCASSLLAGSNTGELFFGEGSRLTVL.

This chain links TRBV6-1 with TRBJ2-1, with TRBD2 identical over 8 bases. J lost 11 bases, V lost 2 bases, and 8 bases had no gene match. The germline V gene encodes CDR1 MNHNS and CDR2 SASEGT. The CDR3 is 14 residues long. CDR3 coding DNA: TGTGCCAGCAGTGAACAAGCGGGAGACACCAAGCAGTTCTTC. Translation gives CASSEQAGDTKQFF.

The genes are TRBV6-1 and TRBJ2-5, with D uncertain. Germline values: CDR1 MNHNS, CDR2 SASEGT. There are 14 residues in the CDR3. Trimming stripped 3 bases from V and 7 bases from J, with 15 bases between. CDR3 bases: TGTGCCAGCAGTGAGTCAGCCTCGCGAATGACCCAGTACTTC. Amino acid sequence: CASSESASRMTQYF.

This chain uses TRBV11-2 with TRBJ2-7; D is ambiguous. The germline V gene encodes CDR1 SGHAT and CDR2 FQNNGV. Trimming took off 5 bases at V and 6 bases at J, with 17 bases between the two ends. The CDR3 is 14 residues long. CDR3 coding DNA: TGTGCCAGCAGCCCCCCAAACAGTTCAGGCGAGCAGTACTTC. It codes for CASSPPNSSGEQYF.